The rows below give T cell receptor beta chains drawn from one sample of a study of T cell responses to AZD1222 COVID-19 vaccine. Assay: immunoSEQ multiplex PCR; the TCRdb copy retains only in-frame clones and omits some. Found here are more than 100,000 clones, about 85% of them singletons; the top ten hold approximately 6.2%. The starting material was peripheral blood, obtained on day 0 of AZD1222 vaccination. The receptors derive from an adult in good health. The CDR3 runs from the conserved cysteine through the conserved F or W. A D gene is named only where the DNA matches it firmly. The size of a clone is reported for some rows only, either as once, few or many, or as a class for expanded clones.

CDR3 protein: CASSKPRQLLTFANTGELFF
CDR3 DNA: TGTGCCAGCAGCAAACCGAGACAGCTTCTTACATTCGCGAACACCGGGGAGCTGTTTTTT
D gene: -
V gene: TRBV21-1
clone size: -
CDR3 length: 20
J gene: TRBJ2-2

CDR3 protein: CSVEDHRGRGAEAFF
CDR3 DNA: TGCAGCGTTGAAGATCATCGGGGAAGGGGCGCTGAAGCTTTCTTT
D gene: -
V gene: TRBV29-1
clone size: -
CDR3 length: 15
J gene: TRBJ1-1

CDR3 protein: CASSLVGNWGELFF
CDR3 DNA: TGTGCCAGCAGCTTGGTTGGGAACTGGGGGGAGCTGTTTTTT
D gene: -
V gene: TRBV5-5
clone size: -
CDR3 length: 14
J gene: TRBJ2-2

CDR3 protein: CASSTAQGYRNEKLFF
CDR3 DNA: TGTGCCAGCAGCACCGCACAGGGCTATCGGAACGAAAAACTGTTTTTT
D gene: -
V gene: TRBV5-5
clone size: -
CDR3 length: 16
J gene: TRBJ1-4

CDR3 protein: CASKGDTPSNQPQHF
CDR3 DNA: TGTGCCAGCAAGGGGGACACACCGAGCAATCAGCCCCAGCATTTT
D gene: -
V gene: TRBV6-6
clone size: once
CDR3 length: 15
J gene: TRBJ1-5

CDR3 protein: CASSPSGSTNEKLFF
CDR3 DNA: TGTGCCAGCAGCCCCAGTGGGTCAACTAATGAAAAACTGTTTTTT
D gene: -
V gene: TRBV7-8
clone size: -
CDR3 length: 15
J gene: TRBJ1-4

CDR3 protein: CASGLGDSEQFF
CDR3 DNA: TGTGCTAGTGGTTTGGGGGACAGTGAGCAGTTCTTC
D gene: TRBD1
V gene: TRBV12-5
clone size: -
CDR3 length: 12
J gene: TRBJ2-1

CDR3 protein: CASSLGRRHNEQFF
CDR3 DNA: TGTGCCAGCAGTTTAGGCAGGAGACACAATGAGCAGTTCTTC
D gene: -
V gene: TRBV27
clone size: -
CDR3 length: 14
J gene: TRBJ2-1

CDR3 protein: CASSQTPGGGETQYF
CDR3 DNA: TGTGCCAGCAGCCAAACTCCCGGGGGTGGGGAGACCCAGTACTTC
D gene: -
V gene: TRBV4-2
clone size: -
CDR3 length: 15
J gene: TRBJ2-5

CDR3 protein: CASSLGDTEAFF
CDR3 DNA: TGTGCCAGCAGTCTGGGGGACACTGAAGCTTTCTTT
D gene: -
V gene: TRBV5-4
clone size: once
CDR3 length: 12
J gene: TRBJ1-1

CDR3 protein: CASSEGTASNQPQHF
CDR3 DNA: TGTGCCAGCAGTGAAGGGACAGCTAGCAATCAGCCCCAGCATTTT
D gene: -
V gene: TRBV2
clone size: -
CDR3 length: 15
J gene: TRBJ1-5

CDR3 protein: CASSQGVSGGYDTQYF
CDR3 DNA: TGTGCCAGCAGCCAAGGGGTTAGCGGGGGGTACGATACGCAGTATTTT
D gene: TRBD2
V gene: TRBV4-2
clone size: -
CDR3 length: 16
J gene: TRBJ2-3

CDR3 protein: CASSFRPNEQFF
CDR3 DNA: TGTGCCAGCAGCTTCCGCCCCAATGAGCAGTTCTTC
D gene: -
V gene: TRBV7-2
clone size: -
CDR3 length: 12
J gene: TRBJ2-1

CDR3 protein: CSVQGRYEQYF
CDR3 DNA: TGCAGTGTACAAGGGCGCTACGAGCAGTACTTC
D gene: -
V gene: TRBV20-1
clone size: -
CDR3 length: 11
J gene: TRBJ2-7

CDR3 protein: CASSLSGGNSPLHF
CDR3 DNA: TGTGCCAGCAGCCTATCGGGGGGGAATTCACCCCTCCACTTT
D gene: -
V gene: TRBV13
clone size: -
CDR3 length: 14
J gene: TRBJ1-6

CDR3 protein: CASSLTGTEAFF
CDR3 DNA: TGTGCCAGCAGCTTAACAGGTACTGAAGCTTTCTTT
D gene: -
V gene: TRBV12-3/TRBV12-4
clone size: once
CDR3 length: 12
J gene: TRBJ1-1

CDR3 protein: CASSPKPGGYTEAFF
CDR3 DNA: TGTGCCAGCAGCCCTAAACCAGGGGGGTACACTGAAGCTTTCTTT
D gene: TRBD1
V gene: TRBV3-1/TRBV3-2
clone size: -
CDR3 length: 15
J gene: TRBJ1-1

CDR3 protein: CASSFGRELDEQFF
CDR3 DNA: TGTGCCAGCAGTTTCGGCAGGGAATTAGATGAGCAGTTCTTC
D gene: -
V gene: TRBV28
clone size: -
CDR3 length: 14
J gene: TRBJ2-1

CDR3 protein: CASSENGARTDTQYF
CDR3 DNA: TGTGCCAGCAGTGAAAATGGGGCTAGAACAGATACGCAGTATTTT
D gene: -
V gene: TRBV6-1
clone size: -
CDR3 length: 15
J gene: TRBJ2-3

CDR3 protein: CASRETLQGGSYEQYF
CDR3 DNA: TGTGCCAGCAGGGAAACATTACAGGGTGGGTCCTACGAGCAGTACTTC
D gene: -
V gene: TRBV6-1
clone size: few
CDR3 length: 16
J gene: TRBJ2-7

CDR3 protein: CASSNQGRYNEQFF
CDR3 DNA: TGTGCCAGCAGTAACCAGGGACGTTACAATGAGCAGTTCTTC
D gene: -
V gene: TRBV27
clone size: -
CDR3 length: 14
J gene: TRBJ2-1

CDR3 protein: CAISEFPMGGYTF
CDR3 DNA: TGTGCCATCAGTGAGTTCCCCATGGGGGGCTACACCTTC
D gene: -
V gene: TRBV10-3
clone size: -
CDR3 length: 13
J gene: TRBJ1-2

CDR3 protein: CACSGNYNEQFF
CDR3 DNA: TGTGCCTGTAGTGGGAACTACAATGAGCAGTTCTTC
D gene: -
V gene: TRBV30
clone size: few
CDR3 length: 12
J gene: TRBJ2-1

CDR3 protein: CASSIRSGETSNQPQHF
CDR3 DNA: TGTGCCAGTAGTATCCGGTCAGGAGAAACTAGCAATCAGCCCCAGCATTTT
D gene: -
V gene: TRBV19
clone size: -
CDR3 length: 17
J gene: TRBJ1-5

CDR3 protein: CASQQGFYSNQPQHF
CDR3 DNA: TGTGCCAGCCAACAAGGGTTTTATAGCAATCAGCCCCAGCATTTT
D gene: -
V gene: TRBV2
clone size: -
CDR3 length: 15
J gene: TRBJ1-5

CDR3 protein: CASSLDGGSSYEQYF
CDR3 DNA: TGCGCCAGCAGCTTGGATGGGGGGAGCTCCTACGAGCAGTACTTC
D gene: -
V gene: TRBV5-1
clone size: few
CDR3 length: 15
J gene: TRBJ2-7

CDR3 protein: CASSLRVLSEGALNYGYTF
CDR3 DNA: TGTGCCAGCAGTTTGCGGGTATTGTCAGAGGGGGCCCTTAACTATGGCTACACCTTC
D gene: TRBD1
V gene: TRBV28
clone size: -
CDR3 length: 19
J gene: TRBJ1-2

CDR3 protein: CASSEEGELRGEKLFF
CDR3 DNA: TGTGCCAGCAGTGAAGAGGGAGAACTACGGGGAGAAAAACTGTTTTTT
D gene: -
V gene: TRBV2
clone size: -
CDR3 length: 16
J gene: TRBJ1-4

CDR3 protein: CASSQTPIGSGANVLTF
CDR3 DNA: TGTGCTAGCAGCCAAACCCCGATCGGCTCTGGGGCCAACGTCCTGACTTTC
D gene: -
V gene: TRBV7-7
clone size: -
CDR3 length: 17
J gene: TRBJ2-6

CDR3 protein: CASSRSGTYTDTQYF
CDR3 DNA: TGTGCCAGCAGCCGCTCCGGGACTTACACAGATACGCAGTATTTT
D gene: -
V gene: TRBV4-2
clone size: once
CDR3 length: 15
J gene: TRBJ2-3

CDR3 protein: CASSYQRGGRNEQFF
CDR3 DNA: TGTGCCAGCAGCTACCAGCGGGGGGGCCGGAATGAGCAGTTCTTC
D gene: TRBD2
V gene: TRBV7-8
clone size: once
CDR3 length: 15
J gene: TRBJ2-1

CDR3 protein: CASGGGKNTEAFF
CDR3 DNA: TGTGCCAGTGGAGGCGGGAAGAACACTGAAGCTTTCTTT
D gene: -
V gene: TRBV19
clone size: -
CDR3 length: 13
J gene: TRBJ1-1

CDR3 protein: CASSPSRGVTYNEQFF
CDR3 DNA: TGTGCCAGCAGTCCCTCCCGGGGAGTTACCTACAATGAGCAGTTCTTC
D gene: -
V gene: TRBV2
clone size: -
CDR3 length: 16
J gene: TRBJ2-1

CDR3 protein: CASSSMADTQYF
CDR3 DNA: TGTGCCAGTAGCTCTATGGCAGATACGCAGTATTTT
D gene: -
V gene: TRBV19
clone size: -
CDR3 length: 12
J gene: TRBJ2-3

CDR3 protein: CATSRSGGGGPYGYTF
CDR3 DNA: TGTGCCACCAGCAGATCCGGGGGCGGCGGGCCTTATGGCTACACCTTC
D gene: -
V gene: TRBV15
clone size: -
CDR3 length: 16
J gene: TRBJ1-2

CDR3 protein: CASSPGPPNYGYTF
CDR3 DNA: TGTGCCAGCAGTCCCGGGCCCCCTAACTATGGCTACACCTTC
D gene: -
V gene: TRBV6-4
clone size: -
CDR3 length: 14
J gene: TRBJ1-2

CDR3 protein: CSVAVGGEQYF
CDR3 DNA: TGCAGCGTTGCGGTGGGTGGCGAGCAGTACTTC
D gene: -
V gene: TRBV29-1
clone size: -
CDR3 length: 11
J gene: TRBJ2-7

CDR3 protein: CASSQETDEQYF
CDR3 DNA: TGTGCCAGCAGCCAAGAGACAGACGAGCAGTACTTC
D gene: -
V gene: TRBV3-1/TRBV3-2
clone size: -
CDR3 length: 12
J gene: TRBJ2-7

CDR3 protein: CASSQDGLGTGEQYF
CDR3 DNA: TGCGCCAGCAGCCAAGACGGGTTGGGGACGGGAGAGCAGTACTTC
D gene: -
V gene: TRBV4-1
clone size: -
CDR3 length: 15
J gene: TRBJ2-7